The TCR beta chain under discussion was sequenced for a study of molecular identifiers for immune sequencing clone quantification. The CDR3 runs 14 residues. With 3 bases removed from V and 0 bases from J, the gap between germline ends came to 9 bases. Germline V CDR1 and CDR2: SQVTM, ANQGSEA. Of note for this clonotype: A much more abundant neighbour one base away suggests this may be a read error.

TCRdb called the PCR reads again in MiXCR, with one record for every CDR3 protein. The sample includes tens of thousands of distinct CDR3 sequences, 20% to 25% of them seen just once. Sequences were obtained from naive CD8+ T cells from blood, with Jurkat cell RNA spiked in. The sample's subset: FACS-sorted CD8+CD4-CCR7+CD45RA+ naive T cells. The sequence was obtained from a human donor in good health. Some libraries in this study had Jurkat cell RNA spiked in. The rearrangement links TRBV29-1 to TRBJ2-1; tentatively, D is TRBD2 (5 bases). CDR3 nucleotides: TGCAGCGTTGAGGAGGTCCGCTCCTACAATGAGCAGTTCTTC. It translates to CSVEEVRSYNEQFF.